This record covers a single T cell receptor beta chain. This clone was seen just once. The target of this receptor is not known. No much larger clone is present one base from it, and per-base qualities are unavailable. These data come from a study of a mutant IDH1 vaccine in newly diagnosed glioma (dated by TCRdb to the early 2020s). Broadly, across the study: Patients were given eight vaccinations, in weeks 1, 3, 5, 7, 11, 15, 19 and 23, which matched visits V03 through V10. Peripheral blood was drawn at six visits: V03 (baseline), V05, V07, V10, V12 and V13. Before enrollment, most patients had been given radiochemotherapy with temozolomide as standard therapy, while the rest had received either radiotherapy alone or temozolomide alone. Vaccination began 4-6 weeks after radiotherapy alone, or alongside temozolomide cycles in the chemotherapy-containing groups. For exploratory analyses, longitudinal TCRB deep sequencing was carried out in around 26 treated patients wherever samples were available. The approximately 32 treated patients were 62.5% male and roughly 38% female, with a mean age of around 40 years. On the study overall, not on this receptor specifically: It was noted by the authors that analyses of patient blood samples could not be reproduced owing to sample limitations. Pseudoprogression seemed to be unrelated to changes in the top peripheral T cell clonotypes found by TCRB sequencing. Vaccine-induced immune responses across multiple MHC alleles were detected in approximately 93% of patients. Availability determined which PBMC samples were chosen for TCRB deep sequencing.

In the germline V gene, CDR1 corresponds to KGHSH and CDR2 to LQKENI. V lost 0 bases and J lost 9 bases; the stretch between them is 21 bases long. From its cysteine to its phenylalanine, the CDR3 spans 17 amino acids. Only the CDR3 part of the read is kept: 51 bases, read in frame from the first base. What the time point label conveys for this sample: week 5, during vaccination. Each vaccine dose, consisting of 300 ug of a 20-mer mutant IDH1 peptide in Montanide, was administered subcutaneously with topical imiquimod. Donors had newly diagnosed WHO grade 3 or 4 IDH1-mutant astrocytomas with loss of nuclear ATRX. The samples were drawn from NOA16, a multicentre, single-arm, open-label phase I trial in Germany that tested a mutant IDH1 peptide vaccine in humans for the first time. Genomic DNA for TCRB sequencing was isolated from EDTA blood with the DNeasy Blood and Tissue Kit. The library was obtained by the immunoSEQ multiplex PCR assay. Rearranged TCR beta chain sequences were amplified using the hsTCRB Kit according to the manufacturer's protocol. TCRB libraries were sequenced on an Illumina MiSeq. As for the original processing: The kit vendor's proprietary platform handled demultiplexing, trimming and gene mapping. TCRdb stores this immuneACCESS table with in-frame sequences only. Part of the clones is absent; in the studies checked, under half of the shortfall reflects unresolved V genes, and no reason is known for the rest. The D gene and trimming were derived from the DNA, and the V and J assignments and clone size from that table. In all, the sample holds around 49,000 clones, and over 75% of those were seen once. The leading ten clones occupy approximately 5.2% of the sample.

The rearrangement combines TRBV18 with TRBJ1-5; the D segment could be TRBD1, given 6 matching bases. The clonotype comes from a man in his forties or fifties with glioma. Sequencing used PBMCs, obtained from a glioma patient whose treatment included an IDH1 peptide vaccine. For the CDR3, the sequence is CASSPPGSGASQGPQHF. The nucleotide sequence reads TGTGCCAGCTCACCACCGGGTTCGGGGGCCTCCCAGGGGCCCCAGCATTTT.